The 27 T cell receptor beta chains below all came from one sample that was sequenced in a study of T-cell memory formation after mild COVID-19. Using its own MiXCR run on the 5' RACE reads, TCRdb lists one record per CDR3 protein. In the table there are 250,000 to 400,000 distinct CDR3 sequences, roughly 13% of which are singletons. Material for sequencing was PBMCs or a T cell subset sorted from them (not recorded which). The source is a man aged 18 to 30 who had mild COVID-19 (a few samples of this study predate the infection). Cell type and time point are not known.

This chain uses TRBV7-2 with TRBJ1-2; D is unclear. Looked up from germline, CDR1 is SGHTA and CDR2 is FQGNSA. Trimming left V 2 bases short and J 4 bases short, with 17 bases between. The CDR3 loop spans 16 amino acids. The CDR3 DNA reads TGTGCCAGCAGCTTAAATTTATATCCCGGCCCCTATGGCTACACCTTC. Translating it yields CASSLNLYPGPYGYTF.

The CDR3 here is CSARGGAGDTQYF. As DNA, the CDR3 is TGCAGCGCTCGCGGGGGGGCCGGCGATACGCAGTATTTT. The rearrangement uses TRBV29-1 and TRBJ2-3; 9 nucleotides align to TRBD2. The germline V gene has CDR1 SQVTM and CDR2 ANQGSEA. The CDR3 totals 13 residues. J lost 6 bases, V lost 7 bases, and 8 bases had no gene match.

The V and J genes are TRBV29-1 and TRBJ1-2; a weak D match, TRBD1 (5 bases). The CDR3 contains 13 residues. V gave up 7 bases and J gave up 3 bases, with 15 bases separating them. The germline gives CDR1 SQVTM, CDR2 ANQGSEA. The DNA for the CDR3 is TGCAGCGCCCTAGGAAGGGGCTACTATGGCTACACCTTC. Protein: CSALGRGYYGYTF.

This clonotype has only a few counts. The rearrangement links TRBV2 to TRBJ2-1; 10 positions agree with TRBD1. CDR3 size: 14 residues. CDR1 and CDR2 from the germline V gene are SNHLY and FYNNEI. V lost 3 bases to trimming and J lost 8 bases; unmatched junction nucleotides: 4. The CDR3 region is CASSDGTGVYEQFF. The CDR3 bases are TGTGCCAGCAGTGATGGGACAGGGGTCTATGAGCAGTTCTTC. The full variable domain, with the rest looked up from reference TRBV2 and TRBJ2-1, is EPEVTQTPSHQVTQMGQEVILRCVPISNHLYFYWYRQILGQKVEFLVSFYNNEISEKSEIFDDQFSVERPDGSNFTLKIRSTKLEDSAMYFCASSDGTGVYEQFFGPGTRLTVL.

This clonotype came up a few times. The chain carries TRBV5-6 and TRBJ1-5; D perhaps matches TRBD1 (6 bases). V was cut by 2 bases and J by 6 bases, with 12 bases left in between. Germline V lookup: CDR1 SGHDT, CDR2 YYEEEE. This CDR3 is 14 amino acids long. CDR3 sequence (DNA): TGTGCCAGCAGCTTCTGGGGGGCGGGTCAGCCCCAGCATTTT. It encodes CASSFWGAGQPQHF.

V and J are TRBV6-5 and TRBJ1-4, with unresolved D. V lost 0 bases and J lost 8, with 16 bases in between. Germline V CDR1 and CDR2: MNHEY, SVGAGI. This CDR3 region has 16 residues. The CDR3, as DNA: TGTGCCAGCAGTTACTCGAGAAGACCACCGCGGGAAAAACTGTTTTTT. Translating it yields CASSYSRRPPREKLFF.

This chain links TRBV6-1 with TRBJ2-1; D may be TRBD1 (5 bases). The CDR3 runs 15 residues. Germline V gene data show CDR1 as MNHNS and CDR2 as SASEGT. V was pared by 5 bases and J by 6 bases, with 17 bases between. As DNA, the CDR3 is TGTGCCAGCAGTCACCAGGGAAAATCGGTCAATGAGCAGTTCTTC. Its translation is CASSHQGKSVNEQFF.

There are a few counts of this clonotype. This sequence joins TRBV10-1 and TRBJ2-7, with a tentative D call TRBD1 (8 bases). The CDR3 is made up of 13 amino acids. Germline lookup yields CDR1 WNHNN and CDR2 SYGVQD (reference sequence). V was cut by 1 base and J by 7 bases, with 11 bases left in between. CDR3: CASSEYRGGEQYV. As DNA, the CDR3 is TGCGCCAGCAGTGAGTACAGGGGGGGGGAGCAGTACGTC.

This clonotype showed up just a few times. V usage is TRBV7-2 and J usage is TRBJ2-4, with D tentatively TRBD2 (5 bases). The CDR3 has 14 residues. Trimming shortened V by 5 bases and J by 9 bases, and 17 bases separated the two germline ends. Germline CDR1 and CDR2: SGHTA and FQGNSA. Here the CDR3 reads CASSKPPGVSIQYF. The CDR3 DNA is TGTGCCAGCAGCAAACCACCCGGGGTATCCATTCAGTACTTC.

V usage is TRBV28 and J usage is TRBJ2-5; TRBD1 agrees at 9 bases. The CDR3 totals 14 residues. After removal of 2 bases from V and 4 bases from J, the junction contained 2 bases not matched to a gene. From germline, CDR1 is MDHEN and CDR2 SYDVKM. This CDR3 is CASSLEQGAETQYF. In DNA, the CDR3 is TGTGCCAGCAGTTTAGAACAGGGGGCAGAGACCCAGTACTTC.

This clonotype was detected only a few times. The chain carries TRBV9 and TRBJ2-2, with no clear D. The CDR3 is made up of 16 amino acids. Germline CDR1 is SGDLS and CDR2 is YYNGEE. V was clipped by 4 bases and J by 1 base, with 14 bases between them. CDR3 sequence: CASSLFGTRNTGELFF. CDR3 bases: TGTGCCAGCAGCCTATTCGGCACCAGGAACACCGGGGAGCTGTTTTTT.

This clonotype has just a few counts. The junction does not match germline at one end; this may be a read error. The chain employs TRBV6-1 and TRBJ1-6, with 9 bases identical to TRBD1. Germline V gene lookup returns CDR1 MNHNS and CDR2 SASEGT. The length of the CDR3 is 15 residues. DNA for the CDR3: TGTGCCAGCAGAGAAGACAGGGGGATTAATTCACCCCTCCACTTT. It codes for CASREDRGINSPLHF.

This clonotype was counted a few times. This chain joins TRBV5-1 and TRBJ2-7; D perhaps matches TRBD1 (5 bases). The CDR3 is 16 residues long. The V and J ends lost 0 bases and 3 bases respectively, with 16 bases between them. Germline V gives CDR1 SGHRS, CDR2 YFSETQ. The chain's CDR3 is CASSLALRQGNYEQYF. The CDR3 nucleotides read TGCGCCAGCAGCTTGGCCCTACGGCAGGGAAACTACGAGCAGTACTTC. Together with reference TRBV5-1 and TRBJ2-7, the CDR3 gives the full variable domain: KAGVTQTPRYLIKTRGQQVTLSCSPISGHRSVSWYQQTPGQGLQFLFEYFSETQRNKGNFPGRFSGRQFSNSRSEMNVSTLELGDSALYLCASSLALRQGNYEQYFGPGTRLTVT.

This clonotype turned up a few times. The chain recombines TRBV20-1 with TRBJ1-1; 7 positions agree with TRBD1. The CDR3 has 13 residues. Germline V gives CDR1 DFQATT, CDR2 SNEGSKA (reference sequence). V lost 4 bases, J lost 5 bases, and 7 bases stayed unmatched. CDR3 sequence: CSAIKGAGTEAFF. CDR3 DNA: TGCAGTGCTATTAAGGGGGCAGGTACTGAAGCTTTCTTT.

The chain is built from TRBV28 and TRBJ2-5, with D maybe TRBD2 (6 bases). Between the trimmed V and J ends, which lost 5 bases and 3 bases, there was a span of 10 bases. This CDR3 contains 13 residues. The germline gives CDR1 MDHEN, CDR2 SYDVKM. The CDR3 DNA reads TGTGCCAGCAGTACCCGGGGGAAAGAGACCCAGTACTTC. This encodes CASSTRGKETQYF.

This clonotype was picked up many times. V is TRBV5-1 and J is TRBJ2-2; D remains ambiguous. Germline V lookup: CDR1 SGHRS, CDR2 YFSETQ. Trimming took off 0 bases at V and 4 bases at J, with 7 bases between the two ends. This CDR3 comprises 14 residues. The CDR3 loop is CASSLDSTTGELFF. CDR3 coding DNA: TGCGCCAGCAGCTTGGACAGCACCACCGGGGAGCTGTTTTTT.

This clonotype has only a few counts. The chain's CDR3 is CASSETDFDSSGTDTQYF. As DNA, the CDR3 is TGTGCCAGCAGTGAGACAGATTTCGATAGCTCTGGCACAGATACGCAGTATTTT. V gene TRBV2 combines with J gene TRBJ2-3, with D maybe TRBD1 (5 bases). The CDR3 extends over 18 amino acids. The germline V and J ends were trimmed by 3 bases and 1 base, with 20 bases remaining between them. CDR1 SNHLY and CDR2 FYNNEI come from the germline V gene. Using reference TRBV2 and TRBJ2-3 for the parts outside the CDR3, the full variable domain is EPEVTQTPSHQVTQMGQEVILRCVPISNHLYFYWYRQILGQKVEFLVSFYNNEISEKSEIFDDQFSVERPDGSNFTLKIRSTKLEDSAMYFCASSETDFDSSGTDTQYFGPGTRLTVL.

In its sample, this clonotype was seen a few times. The chain is built from TRBV6-5 and TRBJ2-2, with a tentative D call TRBD1 (6 bases). Germline V gene sequence: CDR1 MNHEY, CDR2 SVGAGI. The CDR3 has 17 amino acids. Trimming removed 2 bases from V and 7 bases from J, with 20 bases in between. The CDR3 DNA reads as TGTGCCAGCAGTTACACAACCGGGACAAGGTCTGTCGGGGAGCTGTTTTTT. Its translation: CASSYTTGTRSVGELFF.

V usage is TRBV3-1 and J usage is TRBJ2-3; a weak D match, TRBD1 (6 bases). The CDR3 has 15 residues. CDR1 and CDR2 from the germline V gene are LGHDT and YNNKEL (reference sequence). Trimming pared 4 bases from V and 5 bases from J, leaving 16 bases between. The CDR3 sequence is CASSPWAGVGDTQYF. The CDR3 nucleotides are TGTGCCAGCAGCCCCTGGGCAGGGGTTGGAGATACGCAGTATTTT.

This clonotype was seen a few times. The chain has TRBV12-3 or TRBV12-4 and TRBJ1-1; D is perhaps TRBD1 (5 bases). This CDR3 comprises 14 residues. The germline V and J ends were trimmed by 2 bases and 6 bases, with 13 bases remaining between them. CDR3 DNA sequence: TGTGCCAGCAGTTTACAGGGTTACTTTCCTGAAGCTTTCTTT. It encodes CASSLQGYFPEAFF.

The CDR3 region has the DNA TGTGCCATCAGTGAGTCTGGGCAGGGCTACGAGCAGTACTTC. Translated: CAISESGQGYEQYF. The chain joins TRBV10-3 to TRBJ2-7; perhaps TRBD1 as D (5 bases). CDR1 is ENHRY, CDR2 SYGVKD, per germline. This CDR3 has 14 amino acids. V was clipped by 0 bases and J by 3 bases, with 9 bases between them.

The rearrangement uses TRBV6-5 and TRBJ2-2; D not certain. V lost 3 bases and J 1 base, leaving 12 bases between the germline ends. CDR1 and CDR2 (germline): MNHEY, SVGAGI. The length of the CDR3 is 16 residues. CDR3 DNA sequence: TGTGCCAGCAGTTATCGTTGGGGTGTGAACACCGGGGAGCTGTTTTTT. This translates into CASSYRWGVNTGELFF.

As to this clonotype: The conserved phenylalanine or tryptophan is not found at the CDR3 terminus, so this likely reflects a read error. The rearrangement links TRBV12-3 or TRBV12-4 to TRBJ2-6, with unresolved D. CDR3 length equals 13 residues. The V end lost 3 bases, the J end lost 4 bases, and 4 bases lay between the germline ends. The CDR3 sequence is CASSFPGANVLTL. CDR3 bases: TGTGCCAGCAGTTTTCCCGGGGCCAACGTCCTGACTTTA.

In this sample, this clonotype turned up once. The J gene is TRBJ1-2, the V gene TRBV5-1; D gene ambiguous. CDR1 is SGHRS, CDR2 YFSETQ, per germline. Trimming pared 4 bases from V and 8 bases from J, leaving 12 bases between. The CDR3 sequence is 12 residues long. CDR3 nucleotides: TGCGCCAGCAGCCTGGAGCCGGGAGGCTACACCTTC. This encodes CASSLEPGGYTF.

This chain connects TRBV14 to TRBJ2-2; D is ambiguous. Germline V gene data show CDR1 as SGHDN and CDR2 as FVKESK. The CDR3 length is 17 residues. Between the trimmed V and J ends, which lost 3 bases and 4 bases, there was a span of 18 bases. The chain's CDR3 is CASSQRLVTGLTGELFF. CDR3 nucleotide sequence: TGTGCCAGCAGCCAGAGGCTTGTGACGGGCCTCACCGGGGAGCTGTTTTTT.

This clonotype has more than one count but fewer than ten. The J gene is TRBJ2-5, the V gene TRBV9; TRBD2 matches at 7 bases. The CDR3 totals 16 residues. CDR1 is SGDLS, CDR2 YYNGEE, per germline. J lost 5 bases, V lost 0 bases, and 10 bases had no gene match. CDR3 sequence: CASSVEEGGFQETQYF. CDR3 bases: TGTGCCAGCAGCGTAGAAGAGGGAGGGTTCCAGGAGACCCAGTACTTC.

This clonotype was picked up a small number of times. The gene calls are TRBV3-1 and TRBJ2-5, with 10 nucleotides matching TRBD1. The CDR3 is 15 amino acids. Germline CDR1 reads LGHDT; CDR2 reads YNNKEL (reference sequence). V trimming: 1 base; J trimming: 2 bases; junction bases outside the gene matches: 1. Written as DNA, the CDR3 is TGTGCCAGCAGCCAAGTGGGACAGGGGCAAGAGACCCAGTACTTC. Residues: CASSQVGQGQETQYF.